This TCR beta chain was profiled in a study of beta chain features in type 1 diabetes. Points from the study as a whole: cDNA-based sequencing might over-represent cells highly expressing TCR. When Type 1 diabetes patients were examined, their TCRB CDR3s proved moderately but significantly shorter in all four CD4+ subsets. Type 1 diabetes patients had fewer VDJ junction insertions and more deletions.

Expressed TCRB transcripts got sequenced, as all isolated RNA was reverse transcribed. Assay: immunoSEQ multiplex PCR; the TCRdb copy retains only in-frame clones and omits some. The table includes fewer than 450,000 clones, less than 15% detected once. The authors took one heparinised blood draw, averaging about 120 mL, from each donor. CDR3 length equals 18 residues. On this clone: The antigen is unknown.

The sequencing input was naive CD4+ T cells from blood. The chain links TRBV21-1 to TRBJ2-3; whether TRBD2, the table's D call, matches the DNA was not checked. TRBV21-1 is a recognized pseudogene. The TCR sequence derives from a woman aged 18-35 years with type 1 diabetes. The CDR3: CASSKFPGLPRCTDTQYF. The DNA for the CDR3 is TGTGCCAGCAGCAAATTTCCGGGACTCCCACGATGCACAGATACGCAGTATTTT.